This T cell receptor (beta chain) was profiled in a study of control samples from healthy donors and cancer patients. Assay used: immunoSEQ multiplex PCR; TCRdb lists only in-frame clones, some missing. The sample has roughly 130,000 clones; 80% to 95% are singletons. The CDR3 sequence is 16 residues long. Germline CDR1 MNHEY, CDR2 SVGEGT. The J segment lost 10 bases and the V segment lost 5 bases, leaving 17 bases of the junction unmatched. The TCR comes from a man between 18 and 35 years old in good health. The rearrangement uses TRBV6-2 or TRBV6-3 and TRBJ2-1; 7 nucleotides match TRBD2. Sequencing was carried out using blood. CDR3 in DNA: TGTGCCAGCAGTCGGCAGCCGGGAGGCCCTCTCGGAGAGCAGTTCTTC. Residues: CASSRQPGGPLGEQFF.